These T cell receptor beta chains were read from a single sample in a study of blood T cell repertoires in COVID-19. Profiled with immunoSEQ multiplex PCR; TCRdb holds only in-frame clones, not every one. The sample contains a few hundred thousand clones, 80% to 85% of which appear only once. The sequencing sample was made of PBMCs or T cells enriched from blood (not recorded which). Every receptor here comes from a man aged 50-60 years who had recovered from COVID-19. Each CDR3 is given with its conserved first and last residue. A D gene is named only where the DNA matches it firmly. Size is omitted from some rows. Given values are once, few, many or a class for expanded clones.

TRBJ1-2,few,TRBV20-1,NA,TGCAGCCCCGGGGAAGGCTATGGCTACACCTTC,CSPGEGYGYTF
TRBJ1-1,NA,TRBV7-2,NA,TGTGCCAGCAGCCCACGCGGCACTGAAGCTTTCTTT,CASSPRGTEAFF
TRBJ1-4,NA,TRBV19,NA,TGTGCCAGTAGTATGGACTTTGGGTCGTGGGAAAAACTGTTTTTT,CASSMDFGSWEKLFF
TRBJ2-7,NA,TRBV10-3,TRBD1,TGTGCCATCAAGACAGGGTGGGGTCCTGGGGAGCAGTACTTC,CAIKTGWGPGEQYF
TRBJ2-3,NA,TRBV24-1,TRBD2,TGTGCCACCAGACCGGGGGGTCGGGCTAGCACAGATACGCAGTATTTT,CATRPGGRASTDTQYF
TRBJ2-6,NA,TRBV20-1,NA,TGCAGTGCTAGTAGGGGTTCTGGGGCCAACGTCCTGACTTTC,CSASRGSGANVLTF
TRBJ1-4,NA,TRBV2,NA,TGTGCCAGCACCGCCTCCCTTTCGTCGGGAAAACTGTTTTTT,CASTASLSSGKLFF
TRBJ2-2,once,TRBV7-2,NA,TGTGCCAGCAGCTTAGCGTCCAGGGCCGGGGAGCTGTTTTTT,CASSLASRAGELFF
TRBJ1-1,NA,TRBV2,NA,TGTGCCAGCAGGGCGGTCACAGGGAGGAACACTGAAGCTTTCTTT,CASRAVTGRNTEAFF
TRBJ1-5,NA,TRBV5-1,TRBD1,TGCGCCAGCAGCTTGGGACAGGGCGGCAATCAGCCCCAGCATTTT,CASSLGQGGNQPQHF
TRBJ1-4,NA,TRBV4-3,NA,TGCGCCAGCAGCCAAGCAGCCGGGGTAGGTGAAAAACTGTTTTTT,CASSQAAGVGEKLFF
TRBJ1-2,few,TRBV7-2,NA,TGTGCCAGCAGTTCAGGCAGTGGCTACACCTTC,CASSSGSGYTF
TRBJ2-7,NA,TRBV14,TRBD2,TGTGCCAGCAGCCCGCGGACTAGCGGGAGTTGGGGGGAGCAGTACTTC,CASSPRTSGSWGEQYF
TRBJ2-6,NA,TRBV19,NA,TGTGCCAGTAGTTTATTTTCGGGGGTGAGCTCTGGGGCCAACGTCCTGACTTTC,CASSLFSGVSSGANVLTF
TRBJ1-5,NA,TRBV19,NA,TGTGCCAGTAGTATAGGGACAAGGGGGTCAAATCAGCCCCAGCATTTT,CASSIGTRGSNQPQHF
TRBJ2-4,NA,TRBV7-2,NA,TGTGCCAGCAGCTTAGGGCGGGAAAACATTCAGTACTTC,CASSLGRENIQYF
TRBJ2-7,NA,TRBV14,NA,TGTGCCAGCAGCCAACCTGGGCCCTTCTACGAGCAGTACTTC,CASSQPGPFYEQYF
TRBJ2-3,NA,TRBV5-1,NA,TGCGCCAGCAGCCCCTCCCCGCAGGGAAATACGCAGTATTTT,CASSPSPQGNTQYF
TRBJ1-5,NA,TRBV6-4,NA,TGTGCCAGCAGTGACTCGATGGCAGGGAGCAATCAGCCCCAGCATTTT,CASSDSMAGSNQPQHF
TRBJ1-2,once,TRBV11-2,NA,TGTGCCAGCAGCTTAGATCCACAGGGCTATGGCTACACCTTC,CASSLDPQGYGYTF